The 18 T cell receptor beta chains given below trace back to one sample, sequenced in a study of T cell responses to AZD1222 COVID-19 vaccine. Data came from immunoSEQ multiplex PCR; TCRdb stores just in-frame clones and leaves some out. Among about 140,000 clones listed, under 95% were seen once. The sample consisted of peripheral blood, taken on day 0 of AZD1222 vaccination. These receptors were collected from an adult in good health.

The chain uses TRBV27 and TRBJ1-2, with unresolved D. Trimming took off 3 bases at V and 2 bases at J, with 7 bases between the two ends. The CDR3 is made up of 13 amino acids. Germline V CDR1 and CDR2: MNHEY, SMNVEV (reference sequence). The CDR3 region is CASSFRRNYGYTF. The CDR3 DNA sequence: TGTGCCAGCAGTTTTCGCAGAAACTATGGCTACACCTTC.

The CDR3 bases are TGCGCCAGCAGCTTGGAGAGGGGGGAGCTGTTTTTT. Encoded protein: CASSLERGELFF. The V and J genes are TRBV5-1 and TRBJ2-2; D uncertain. The germline V gene has CDR1 SGHRS and CDR2 YFSETQ. The CDR3 length is 12 residues. V gave up 0 bases and J gave up 8 bases, with 5 bases separating them.

This clone was counted only a few times. This chain joins TRBV30 and TRBJ1-5; 7 bases agree with TRBD1. There are 13 residues in the CDR3. Looked up from germline, CDR1 is GTSNPN and CDR2 is SVGIG (reference sequence). The junction had 4 bases not matched to a gene; V was cut back by 5 bases and J by 3 bases. The CDR3 sequence: CAWAGTDNQPQHF. In DNA, the CDR3 is TGTGCCTGGGCCGGGACAGACAATCAGCCCCAGCATTTT.

The rearrangement joins TRBV5-1 to TRBJ2-3; no firm D call. Germline CDR1 and CDR2: SGHRS and YFSETQ. The V end lost 0 bases, the J end lost 4 bases, and 3 bases lay between the germline ends. CDR3 length equals 12 residues. CDR3 protein: CASSLGSDTQYF. The CDR3 nucleotides read TGCGCCAGCAGCTTGGGGTCAGATACGCAGTATTTT. The whole variable domain, filled in from reference TRBV5-1 and TRBJ2-3, reads KAGVTQTPRYLIKTRGQQVTLSCSPISGHRSVSWYQQTPGQGLQFLFEYFSETQRNKGNFPGRFSGRQFSNSRSEMNVSTLELGDSALYLCASSLGSDTQYFGPGTRLTVL.

The table lists this clone with a count of one. This chain uses TRBV3-1 (or the pseudogene TRBV3-2) with TRBJ1-5; TRBD1 might be the D (5 bases). This CDR3 has 16 amino acids. Germline V gene data show CDR1 as LGHDT and CDR2 as YNNKEL (reference sequence). Trimming removed 1 base from V and 0 bases from J, with 10 bases in between. The chain's CDR3 is CASSQGGSYSNQPQHF. Here the CDR3 DNA reads TGTGCCAGCAGCCAAGGGGGCTCTTATAGCAATCAGCCCCAGCATTTT.

The chain employs TRBV5-1 and TRBJ2-1, with 9 bases lining up with TRBD2. Germline-derived CDR1 and CDR2 are SGHRS and YFSETQ. The CDR3 is made up of 15 amino acids. V was pared by 7 bases and J by 7 bases, with 12 bases of the junction left unmatched. The CDR3 DNA sequence: TGCGCCAGCGACTTGGGAGCTAGCGGGGAAAATGAGCAGTTCTTC. Protein: CASDLGASGENEQFF. Together with reference TRBV5-1 and TRBJ2-1, the CDR3 gives the full variable domain: KAGVTQTPRYLIKTRGQQVTLSCSPISGHRSVSWYQQTPGQGLQFLFEYFSETQRNKGNFPGRFSGRQFSNSRSEMNVSTLELGDSALYLCASDLGASGENEQFFGPGTRLTVL.

The V gene is TRBV14, the J gene TRBJ1-1; weak D call: TRBD1 (5 bases). Between the trimmed V and J ends, which lost 4 bases and 4 bases, there was a span of 16 bases. Germline-derived CDR1 and CDR2 are SGHDN and FVKESK. The CDR3 totals 15 residues. The CDR3 here is CASSPHAQGTTEAFF. The CDR3 DNA sequence: TGTGCCAGCAGCCCTCATGCGCAGGGTACCACTGAAGCTTTCTTT.

This sequence joins TRBV7-3 and TRBJ2-7; 9 positions agree with TRBD2. V gave up 2 bases and J gave up 4 bases; unmatched junction bases: 12. The length of the CDR3 is 17 residues. Germline V CDR1 and CDR2: SGHTA, FQGTGA. CDR3 loop: CASSLEVGLAGRYEQYF. The CDR3 nucleotides are TGTGCCAGCAGCTTAGAGGTCGGGCTAGCGGGACGGTACGAGCAGTACTTC.

CDR3 sequence reads: CASSMTSGTNTGELFF. CDR3 coding DNA: TGTGCCAGCTCGATGACTAGCGGGACCAACACCGGGGAGCTGTTTTTT. This sequence joins TRBV18 and TRBJ2-2, with 11 bases that match TRBD2. J lost 2 bases, V lost 6 bases, and 5 bases had no gene match. From germline, CDR1 is KGHSH and CDR2 LQKENI. The CDR3 spans 16 residues.

The V gene is TRBV30, the J gene TRBJ2-7; the match to TRBD2 covers 12 bases. Looked up from germline, CDR1 is GTSNPN and CDR2 is SVGIG (reference sequence). The ends lost 5 bases at V and 3 bases at J; junction bases unmatched: 8. The CDR3 covers 15 residues. The CDR3: CAWATGLAGHYEQYF. The CDR3, as DNA: TGTGCCTGGGCCACGGGACTAGCGGGCCACTACGAGCAGTACTTC.

This clone was recorded only once. The chain uses TRBV11-3 and TRBJ1-6; a weak D match, TRBD1 (5 bases). V was cut by 0 bases and J by 5 bases, with 14 bases left in between. CDR3 length equals 17 residues. Germline CDR1 reads SGHNT; CDR2 reads YENEEA. The CDR3 loop reads CASSLDSKGRNNSPLHF. The CDR3 DNA reads as TGTGCCAGCAGCTTAGATTCGAAGGGACGGAATAATTCACCCCTCCACTTT.

V usage is TRBV28 and J usage is TRBJ1-6; no definite D call. The V gene's germline CDR1 is MDHEN and CDR2 SYDVKM. The V end lost 3 bases, the J end lost 6 bases, and 12 bases lay between the germline ends. This CDR3 has 15 amino acids. The CDR3 DNA reads TGTGCCAGCAGTTTTTGGGAGTCATTTAATTCACCCCTCCACTTT. As protein: CASSFWESFNSPLHF.

This chain links TRBV6-2 or TRBV6-3 with TRBJ2-7; 8 bases are shared with TRBD2. Germline values: CDR1 MNHEY, CDR2 SVGEGT. V lost 0 bases, J lost 5 bases, and 3 bases stayed unmatched. This CDR3 has 14 amino acids. The CDR3 region has the DNA TGTGCCAGCAGTTACTCTAGCGGGATAAACGAGCAGTACTTC. Protein sequence: CASSYSSGINEQYF.

This clone showed up just a few times. The rearrangement joins TRBV6-5 to TRBJ2-5, with D hard to call. There are 14 residues in the CDR3. Germline lookup yields CDR1 MNHEY and CDR2 SVGAGI. V gave up 0 bases and J gave up 7 bases, with 12 bases separating them. In nucleotides, the CDR3 is TGTGCCAGCAGTTACTCGACGGCGAGTGTGACCCAGTACTTC. Residues: CASSYSTASVTQYF.

The chain couples TRBV20-1 to TRBJ2-3; no clear D. Germline lookup yields CDR1 DFQATT and CDR2 SNEGSKA (reference sequence). The CDR3 totals 15 residues. V dropped 4 bases and J dropped 0 bases, with 14 bases sitting between them. The CDR3 DNA reads as TGCAGTGCTATTGACGCCCGTTCTAGCACAGATACGCAGTATTTT. Translating it yields CSAIDARSSTDTQYF.

The chain uses TRBV27 and TRBJ2-5, with a possible D match to TRBD1 (5 bases). Trimming left V 5 bases short and J 2 bases short, with 9 bases between. The CDR3 has 13 amino acids. Germline values: CDR1 MNHEY, CDR2 SMNVEV (reference sequence). The CDR3 sequence: CASSVSGQETQYF. The CDR3 DNA reads as TGTGCCAGCAGTGTCTCAGGGCAAGAGACCCAGTACTTC.

The chain recombines TRBV7-2 with TRBJ1-2, with no clear D. Trimming shortened V by 1 base and J by 4 bases, and 7 bases separated the two germline ends. Germline CDR1 reads SGHTA; CDR2 reads FQGNSA. CDR3 length: 13 amino acids. CDR3 nucleotide sequence: TGTGCCAGCAGCTTAGAACGGACCTATGGCTACACCTTC. It codes for CASSLERTYGYTF. Drawing the rest from reference TRBV7-2 and TRBJ1-2, the complete variable domain is GAGVSQSPSNKVTEKGKDVELRCDPISGHTALYWYRQSLGQGLEFLIYFQGNSAPDKSGLPSDRFSAERTGGSVSTLTIQRTQQEDSAVYLCASSLERTYGYTFGSGTRLTVV.

The chain has TRBV30 and TRBJ1-4; the D gene is possibly TRBD1 (6 bases). Trimming shortened V by 5 bases and J by 4 bases, and 14 bases separated the two germline ends. The CDR3 extends over 14 amino acids. Per germline, CDR1 GTSNPN and CDR2 SVGIG (reference sequence). For the CDR3, the DNA is TGTGCCTGGCCCAACAGGGCGGGTAATGAAAAACTGTTTTTT. The encoded protein is CAWPNRAGNEKLFF.